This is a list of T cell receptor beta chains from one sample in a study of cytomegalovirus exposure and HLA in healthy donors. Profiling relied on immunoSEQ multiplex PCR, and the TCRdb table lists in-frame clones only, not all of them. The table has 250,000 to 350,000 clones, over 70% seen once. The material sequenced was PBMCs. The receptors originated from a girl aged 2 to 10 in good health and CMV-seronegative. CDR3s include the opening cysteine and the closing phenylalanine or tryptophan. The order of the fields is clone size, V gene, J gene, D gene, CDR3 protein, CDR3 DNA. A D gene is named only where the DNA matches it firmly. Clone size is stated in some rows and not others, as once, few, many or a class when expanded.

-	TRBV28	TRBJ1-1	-	CASSLAVTEAFF	TGTGCCAGCAGTTTAGCGGTCACTGAAGCTTTCTTT
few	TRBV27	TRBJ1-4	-	CASSLQVGHNEKLFF	TGTGCCAGCAGCCTCCAGGTGGGGCATAATGAAAAACTGTTTTTT
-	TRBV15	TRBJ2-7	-	CATSGSLPGLKSSYEQYF	TGTGCCACCAGCGGGTCCCTTCCAGGGTTAAAGAGCTCCTACGAGCAGTACTTC
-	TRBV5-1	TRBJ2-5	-	CASSFGTAQETQYF	TGCGCCAGCAGCTTTGGGACTGCGCAAGAGACCCAGTACTTC
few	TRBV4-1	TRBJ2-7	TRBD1	CASSQGTTGPLPYEQYF	TGCGCCAGCAGCCAAGGGACGACAGGGCCTCTACCCTACGAGCAGTACTTC
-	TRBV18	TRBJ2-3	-	CASSPPPVRGFTDTQYF	TGTGCCAGCTCACCACCGCCGGTCAGGGGATTCACAGATACGCAGTATTTT
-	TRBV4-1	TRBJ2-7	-	CASSQFGDLMTVGEQYF	TGCGCCAGCAGCCAATTCGGGGATCTGATGACGGTCGGCGAGCAGTACTTC
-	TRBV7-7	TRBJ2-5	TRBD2	CASSLTGRGGETQYF	TGTGCCAGCAGCTTAACAGGGCGCGGGGGGGAGACCCAGTACTTC
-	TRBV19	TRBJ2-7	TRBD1	CASSMADRASYEQYF	TGTGCCAGTAGTATGGCTGACAGGGCTAGCTACGAGCAGTACTTC
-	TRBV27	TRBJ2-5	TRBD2	CASSSLSGPSSETQYF	TGTGCCAGCAGTTCTCTTAGCGGGCCTAGTAGTGAGACCCAGTACTTC
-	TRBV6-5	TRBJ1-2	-	CASSYADRPGYTF	TGTGCCAGCAGTTACGCCGACAGGCCCGGCTACACCTTC
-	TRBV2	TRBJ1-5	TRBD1	CASRGTGYSNQPQHF	TGTGCCAGCCGGGGGACAGGCTATAGCAATCAGCCCCAGCATTTT
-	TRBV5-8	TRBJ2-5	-	CASSLGQGGQETQYF	TGTGCCAGCAGCTTGGGGCAGGGGGGCCAAGAGACCCAGTACTTC
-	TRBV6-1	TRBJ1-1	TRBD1	CASSRGQGTEAFF	TGTGCCAGCAGCAGGGGGCAGGGCACTGAAGCTTTCTTT
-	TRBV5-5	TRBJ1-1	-	CASSLAGQGMNTEAFF	TGTGCCAGCAGCTTGGCCGGGCAGGGGATGAACACTGAAGCTTTCTTT
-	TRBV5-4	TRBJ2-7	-	CASSTPAGLGYEQYF	TGTGCCAGCAGCACCCCCGCGGGGCTCGGGTACGAGCAGTACTTC
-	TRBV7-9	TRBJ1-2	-	CASSLDNGYTF	TGTGCCAGCAGCTTAGATAATGGCTACACCTTC
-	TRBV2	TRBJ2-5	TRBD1	CASSTGGWETQYF	TGTGCCAGCAGCACAGGGGGATGGGAGACCCAGTACTTC